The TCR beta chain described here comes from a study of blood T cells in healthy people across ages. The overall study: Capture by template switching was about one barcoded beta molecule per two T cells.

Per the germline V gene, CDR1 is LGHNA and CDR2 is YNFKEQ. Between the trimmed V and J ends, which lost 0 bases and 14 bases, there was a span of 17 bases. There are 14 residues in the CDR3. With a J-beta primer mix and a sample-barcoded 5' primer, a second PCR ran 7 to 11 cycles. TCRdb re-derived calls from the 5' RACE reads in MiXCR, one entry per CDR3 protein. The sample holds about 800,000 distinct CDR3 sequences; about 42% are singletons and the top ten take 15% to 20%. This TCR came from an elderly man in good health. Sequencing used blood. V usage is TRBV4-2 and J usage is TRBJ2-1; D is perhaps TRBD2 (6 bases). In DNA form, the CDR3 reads TGTGCCAGCAGCCAAGAAACCGGGACTGGTCCTAAGTTCTTC. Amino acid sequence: CASSQETGTGPKFF.